Presented here are 27 T cell receptor beta chains from one specimen sequenced in a study of T cells after yellow fever vaccination. TCRdb ran MiXCR on the 5' RACE reads and lists one entry per CDR3 protein. The data contain 150,000 or so distinct CDR3 sequences, under 8% of them singletons. The sequenced sample was CD4+ T cells sorted from PBMCs, obtained 10 days after the yellow fever booster vaccination. These receptors were taken from a man aged 30 to 45 who received the YFV17D yellow fever vaccine.

This chain connects TRBV4-2 to TRBJ2-7, with D perhaps TRBD2 (6 bases). Trimming removed 8 bases at V and 3 bases at J, with 26 bases between. This CDR3 has 17 residues. Germline CDR1 reads LGHNA; CDR2 reads YNFKEQ. CDR3 in amino acids: CASGPGPLSGDSYEQYF. CDR3 in DNA: TGTGCCAGCGGCCCTGGGCCCCTTAGCGGAGACAGCTACGAGCAGTACTTC.

This clonotype has a count of ten or more. This rearrangement joins TRBV9 to TRBJ2-7; a possible D gene is TRBD1 (5 bases). V was shortened by 0 bases and J by 2 bases, with 9 bases between the two germline ends. CDR3 length equals 14 residues. Germline loops: CDR1 SGDLS, CDR2 YYNGEE. CDR3 loop: CASSVEVGPYEQYF. The CDR3, as DNA: TGTGCCAGCAGCGTAGAGGTGGGGCCCTACGAGCAGTACTTC. Full variable domain (remainder filled in from reference TRBV9 and TRBJ2-7): DSGVTQTPKHLITATGQRVTLRCSPRSGDLSVYWYQQSLDQGLQFLIQYYNGEERAKGNILERFSAQQFPDLHSELNLSSLELGDSALYFCASSVEVGPYEQYFGPGTRLTVT.

This clonotype was seen many times. DNA for the CDR3: TGTGCCAGCAGCCTCGGGATACTAGCTACCGACGGGGAGCTGTTTTTT. Translated, it gives CASSLGILATDGELFF. The genes are TRBV7-9 and TRBJ2-2, with D possibly being TRBD2 (6 bases). CDR3 length: 16 residues. Trimming pared 5 bases from V and 7 bases from J, leaving 20 bases between. Germline assignment: CDR1 SEHNR and CDR2 FQNEAQ (reference sequence). The whole variable domain, filled in from reference TRBV7-9 and TRBJ2-2, reads DTGVSQNPRHKITKRGQNVTFRCDPISEHNRLYWYRQTLGQGPEFLTYFQNEAQLEKSRLLSDRFSAERPKGSFSTLEIQRTEQGDSAMYLCASSLGILATDGELFFGEGSRLTVL.

V usage is TRBV3-1 and J usage is TRBJ2-1, with 7 bases identical to TRBD2. This CDR3 spans 17 amino acids. Losses at the gene ends were 1 base for V and 3 bases for J; bases not matched to a gene: 9. CDR1 is LGHDT, CDR2 YNNKEL, per germline (reference sequence). CDR3 sequence (DNA): TGTGCCAGCAGCCAAGGACCGCCAGCGGGGAACTACAATGAGCAGTTCTTC. The encoded protein is CASSQGPPAGNYNEQFF.

This clonotype has a count of ten or more. The chain links TRBV11-3 to TRBJ1-1; D is ambiguous. The V gene's germline CDR1 is SGHNT and CDR2 YENEEA. The CDR3 is 13 amino acids. V was clipped by 5 bases and J by 4 bases, with 11 bases between them. The CDR3 DNA is TGTGCCAGCAGCCAAGTGGAGAGCACTGAAGCTTTCTTT. Translation gives CASSQVESTEAFF.

The table lists this clonotype with many counts. V and J are TRBV5-1 and TRBJ2-2; 7 bases fit TRBD1. Germline V gene lookup returns CDR1 SGHRS and CDR2 YFSETQ. The V gene end was trimmed by 6 bases and the J gene end by 0 bases; junction bases not matched to a gene: 8. There are 16 residues in the CDR3. The CDR3 coding sequence is TGCGCCAGCACCACCGGGGACAGTTCGAACACCGGGGAGCTGTTTTTT. Translated, it gives CASTTGDSSNTGELFF. Filled out from reference TRBV5-1 and TRBJ2-2, the complete variable domain reads KAGVTQTPRYLIKTRGQQVTLSCSPISGHRSVSWYQQTPGQGLQFLFEYFSETQRNKGNFPGRFSGRQFSNSRSEMNVSTLELGDSALYLCASTTGDSSNTGELFFGEGSRLTVL.

This clonotype was picked up a small number of times. This chain joins TRBV7-8 and TRBJ1-6; D is undetermined. This CDR3 is built from 14 residues. Per the germline V gene, CDR1 is SGHVS and CDR2 is FQNEAQ. V shed 5 bases and J shed 6 bases, with 11 bases lying between them. CDR3 bases: TGTGCCAGCAGCCTCCCGGTGGCTAATTCACCCCTCCACTTT. Protein product: CASSLPVANSPLHF. Together with reference TRBV7-8 and TRBJ1-6, the CDR3 gives the full variable domain: GAGVSQSPRYKVAKRGQDVALRCDPISGHVSLFWYQQALGQGPEFLTYFQNEAQLDKSGLPSDRFFAERPEGSVSTLKIQRTQQEDSAVYLCASSLPVANSPLHFGNGTRLTVT.

In this sample, this clonotype turned up a few times. V usage is TRBV5-4 and J usage is TRBJ2-7, with a possible D match to TRBD1 (5 bases). Trimming cost V 2 bases and J 2 bases, with 11 bases left between them. Germline-derived CDR1 and CDR2 are SGHNT and YYREEE (reference sequence). CDR3 size: 14 residues. In nucleotides, the CDR3 is TGTGCCAGCAGCTTCACCGGACAAGCCTACGAGCAGTACTTC. Translating it yields CASSFTGQAYEQYF.

This clonotype came up many times. CDR3 nucleotides: TGTGCCAGCAGTTTAATCACGGGAGGGCTCTTACTAAGCTCCTACAATGAGCAGTTCTTC. Its translation: CASSLITGGLLLSSYNEQFF. The chain combines TRBV12-3 or TRBV12-4 with TRBJ2-1; 8 positions agree with TRBD2. This CDR3 has 20 amino acids. The V gene end was trimmed by 2 bases and the J gene end by 0 bases; junction bases not matched to a gene: 15.

About this clonotype itself: A much larger clone is a single base away; this may be a read error. The chain employs TRBV20-1 and TRBJ2-5; 7 positions agree with TRBD2. The germline CDR1 and CDR2 sequences are DFQATT and SNEGSKA (reference sequence). The CDR3 is made up of 14 amino acids. With 1 base clipped from V and 5 bases from J, the junction kept 7 bases outside the gene matches. The CDR3 sequence: CSARVGGGSETQYF. CDR3 DNA: TGCAGTGCTAGAGTTGGGGGAGGGAGTGAGACCCAGTACTTC.

This clonotype was picked up many times. The CDR3 region is CASSLDPGWNSPLHF. The CDR3 region has the DNA TGCGCCAGCAGCTTGGATCCAGGGTGGAATTCACCCCTCCACTTT. The chain combines TRBV5-1 with TRBJ1-6, with a possible D match to TRBD1 (5 bases). The CDR3 is made up of 15 amino acids. The V gene's germline CDR1 is SGHRS and CDR2 YFSETQ. V shed 0 bases and J shed 7 bases, with 11 bases lying between them.

The chain links TRBV4-3 to TRBJ1-1; D is undetermined. The V gene lost 3 bases and the J gene lost 4 bases, with 21 bases spanning the gap. The CDR3 is made up of 17 amino acids. Germline values: CDR1 LGHNA, CDR2 YSLEER. CDR3 in amino acids: CASSHLQRFGEGTEAFF. The CDR3 coding sequence is TGCGCCAGCAGCCACCTGCAACGTTTCGGGGAGGGCACTGAAGCTTTCTTT.

Many counts were recorded for this clonotype. This chain uses TRBV21-1 with TRBJ2-7; the tabulated D call, TRBD1, remains unverified against the DNA. TRBV21-1 is a pseudogene. This CDR3 is 15 amino acids long. CDR3 residues: CASSKEPGQGYEQYF. As DNA, the CDR3 is TGTGCCAGCAGCAAGGAACCGGGACAGGGCTACGAGCAGTACTTC.

This clonotype was seen repeatedly, ten times or more. The rearrangement joins TRBV29-1 to TRBJ2-5, with D perhaps matching TRBD2 (6 bases). The germline V gene has CDR1 SQVTM and CDR2 ANQGSEA. The CDR3 spans 12 residues. V lost 4 bases, J lost 5 bases, and 11 bases lay in between. The CDR3 loop is CSVVSSEETQYF. DNA for the CDR3: TGCAGCGTTGTCTCTAGCGAGGAGACCCAGTACTTC.

At least ten counts were recorded for this clonotype. This rearrangement joins TRBV20-1 to TRBJ1-5; D is possibly TRBD1 (5 bases). The CDR3 runs to 14 residues. Deletions cut 3 bases from V and 4 bases from J, with 13 bases between. Germline CDR1 and CDR2: DFQATT and SNEGSKA (reference sequence). The CDR3 DNA sequence: TGCAGTGCTAGTATGGGGGTACCGAATCAGCCCCAGCATTTT. Protein sequence: CSASMGVPNQPQHF.

This clonotype has ten or more counts. The chain joins TRBV2 to TRBJ2-3, with 7 nucleotides matching TRBD2. This CDR3 region has 16 residues. With 1 base clipped from V and 2 bases from J, the junction kept 6 bases outside the gene matches. Germline-derived CDR1 and CDR2 are SNHLY and FYNNEI. The CDR3 is CASSEEGGLFTDTQYF. The DNA for the CDR3 is TGTGCCAGCAGTGAAGAGGGAGGGCTTTTCACAGATACGCAGTATTTT. Filled out from reference TRBV2 and TRBJ2-3, the complete variable domain reads EPEVTQTPSHQVTQMGQEVILRCVPISNHLYFYWYRQILGQKVEFLVSFYNNEISEKSEIFDDQFSVERPDGSNFTLKIRSTKLEDSAMYFCASSEEGGLFTDTQYFGPGTRLTVL.

There are many counts of this clonotype. The chain recombines TRBV27 with TRBJ2-5; no clear D. CDR1 and CDR2 (germline): MNHEY, SMNVEV (reference sequence). The V gene lost 0 bases and the J gene lost 8 bases, with 4 bases spanning the gap. The CDR3 spans 11 residues. The chain's CDR3 is CASSLSGTQYF. DNA of the CDR3: TGTGCCAGCAGTTTATCAGGAACCCAGTACTTC.

The gene calls are TRBV24-1 and TRBJ2-1, with D unclear. The germline V gene has CDR1 KGHDR and CDR2 SFDVKD. The CDR3 is made up of 15 amino acids. V shed 4 bases and J shed 12 bases, with 21 bases lying between them. The CDR3: CATSDPLADSVGQFF. The CDR3 DNA is TGTGCCACCAGTGACCCCCTTGCCGACTCCGTCGGGCAGTTCTTC.

This clonotype was seen at least ten times. The V and J genes are TRBV30 and TRBJ1-1, with no clear D. The CDR3 is made up of 13 amino acids. Germline V CDR1 and CDR2: GTSNPN, SVGIG (reference sequence). V was pared by 1 base and J by 10 bases, with 16 bases between. CDR3 protein: CAWSEARALGAFF. CDR3 DNA: TGTGCCTGGAGTGAGGCCAGAGCTCTGGGAGCTTTCTTT.

This clonotype was seen at least ten times. The chain is built from TRBV20-1 and TRBJ1-1, with D unresolved. CDR3 length equals 12 residues. Germline CDR1 DFQATT, CDR2 SNEGSKA (reference sequence). The V and J ends lost 7 bases and 1 base respectively, with 10 bases between them. In DNA form, the CDR3 reads TGCAGTGTCTTGCAGCCGAACACTGAAGCTTTCTTT. Translated, it gives CSVLQPNTEAFF.

This clonotype was seen many times. The V and J genes are TRBV20-1 and TRBJ2-7; the D is unclear. Trimming stripped 1 base from V and 7 bases from J, with 11 bases between. CDR1 is DFQATT, CDR2 SNEGSKA, per germline (reference sequence). This CDR3 spans 12 amino acids. This CDR3 reads CSARGLRGEQYF. In DNA, the CDR3 is TGCAGTGCTAGAGGTCTGCGTGGTGAGCAGTACTTC.

This clonotype came up a few times. The CDR3 loop reads CASSQEHLGRHNEQFF. For the CDR3, the DNA is TGCGCCAGCAGCCAAGAGCACCTAGGTAGGCACAATGAGCAGTTCTTC. This chain connects TRBV4-3 to TRBJ2-1; no clear D gene. CDR1 is LGHNA, CDR2 YSLEER, per germline. V shed 0 bases and J shed 5 bases, with 14 bases lying between them. CDR3 size: 16 residues.

At least ten counts were recorded for this clonotype. CDR3 protein: CSATGSAQQDTQYF. The CDR3 coding sequence is TGCAGTGCTACCGGGAGCGCTCAGCAGGATACGCAGTATTTT. The genes are TRBV20-1 and TRBJ2-3, with D maybe TRBD2 (6 bases). The CDR3 has 14 amino acids. Germline V gene data show CDR1 as DFQATT and CDR2 as SNEGSKA (reference sequence). V lost 4 bases and J lost 6, with 17 bases in between.

This clonotype was observed at least ten times. The chain couples TRBV5-1 to TRBJ2-1; 13 bases match TRBD2. V lost 4 bases, J lost 7 bases, and 8 bases stayed unmatched. Germline V CDR1 and CDR2: SGHRS, YFSETQ. This CDR3 is built from 16 residues. The CDR3 sequence is CASSPGLAGERNEQFF. The CDR3, as DNA: TGCGCCAGCAGCCCCGGACTAGCGGGAGAGCGGAATGAGCAGTTCTTC.

This clonotype was seen more than once but under ten times. The CDR3 is CASRQGWAEAFF. The CDR3 DNA sequence: TGTGCCAGTAGACAGGGTTGGGCTGAAGCTTTCTTT. V is TRBV6-2 or TRBV6-3 and J is TRBJ1-1; TRBD1 matches at 7 bases. V lost 9 bases, J lost 6 bases, and 7 bases stayed unmatched. Germline-derived CDR1 and CDR2 are MNHEY and SVGEGT. The CDR3 covers 12 residues.

In its sample, this clonotype was seen many times. The chain couples TRBV6-5 to TRBJ2-5; tentative D call: TRBD1 (5 bases). This CDR3 spans 14 amino acids. Trimming pared 6 bases from V and 5 bases from J, leaving 16 bases between. Germline V gene sequence: CDR1 MNHEY, CDR2 SVGAGI. CDR3 nucleotide sequence: TGTGCCAGCAGGCGACAGTTACTTGGGGAGACCCAGTACTTC. Amino acids: CASRRQLLGETQYF.

The table lists this clonotype with many counts. The V call is TRBV6-5, the J call TRBJ1-6; D uncertain. The CDR3 is 16 residues long. Trimming pared 0 bases from V and 0 bases from J, leaving 6 bases between. The germline CDR1 and CDR2 sequences are MNHEY and SVGAGI. The CDR3 DNA reads TGTGCCAGCAGTTACTCCCGATTCTCCTATAATTCACCCCTCCACTTT. Its protein is CASSYSRFSYNSPLHF.